The 7 T cell receptor beta chains below come from one sample, sequenced in a study of cytomegalovirus exposure and HLA in healthy donors. Researchers ran the PCR with 60 Vbeta and 13 Jbeta primers. TCRdb keeps only in-frame clones here, not all; method: immunoSEQ multiplex PCR. The sample shows 80,000 to 100,000 clones, roughly four fifths of them seen only once. The sequencing sample was made of PBMCs. These receptors came from a man aged 40-50 years in good health and CMV-seronegative.

V usage is TRBV28 and J usage is TRBJ1-6; a weak D match, TRBD1 (6 bases). Per germline, CDR1 MDHEN and CDR2 SYDVKM. Deletions cut 3 bases from V and 9 bases from J, with 15 bases between. This CDR3 comprises 15 residues. CDR3 amino acids: CASSFRGHGGSPLHF. For the CDR3, the DNA is TGTGCCAGCAGTTTCAGGGGACACGGTGGTTCACCCCTCCACTTT.

This clone showed up just a few times. The chain carries TRBV6-6 and TRBJ1-3; D ambiguous. This CDR3 region has 13 residues. CDR1 MNHNY and CDR2 SVGAGI come from the germline V gene (reference sequence). Trimming left V 7 bases short and J 3 bases short, with 10 bases between. The CDR3 DNA sequence: TGTGCCAGCATAATGTCAGGTGGAAACACCATATATTTT. It encodes CASIMSGGNTIYF.

The chain joins TRBV5-6 to TRBJ1-1, with D possibly TRBD1 on 5 matching bases. The germline V gene encodes CDR1 SGHDT and CDR2 YYEEEE. V lost 4 bases and J lost 1, with 11 bases in between. This CDR3 contains 14 residues. The CDR3 is CASSGGGGNTEAFF. In nucleotides, the CDR3 is TGTGCCAGCAGCGGTGGGGGGGGGAACACTGAAGCTTTCTTT.

This sequence joins TRBV7-9 and TRBJ2-1; TRBD1 is a possible D gene (6 bases). Per the germline V gene, CDR1 is SEHNR and CDR2 is FQNEAQ (reference sequence). V was trimmed by 3 bases and J by 1 base, leaving 10 bases between them. This CDR3 is 15 amino acids long. The CDR3 DNA reads TGTGCCAGCAGCTTGAGGGGGAGTTCCTACAATGAGCAGTTCTTC. Translated: CASSLRGSSYNEQFF.

The rearrangement joins TRBV11-3 to TRBJ1-1; D might be TRBD1 (6 bases). The CDR3 runs to 13 residues. Deletions cut 5 bases from V and 1 base from J, with 8 bases between. In germline, CDR1 is SGHNT, CDR2 YENEEA. The CDR3 here is CASSPRGNTEAFF. As DNA, the CDR3 is TGTGCCAGCAGCCCCAGGGGGAACACTGAAGCTTTCTTT.

This clone was detected only a few times. The chain recombines TRBV5-4 with TRBJ2-5, with TRBD2 matching over 7 bases. The J call could be wrong; TRBJ2-7 is a better fit for the DNA end. The germline V gene has CDR1 SGHNT and CDR2 YYREEE (reference sequence). The length of the CDR3 is 12 residues. CDR3 DNA sequence: TGTGCCACCGGGACTACCAACTACGAGCAGTACTTC. This encodes CATGTTNYEQYF.

The chain carries TRBV7-2 and TRBJ2-1; 7 bases match TRBD1. Germline CDR1 reads SGHTA; CDR2 reads FQGNSA. The CDR3 sequence is 15 residues long. V was pared by 2 bases and J by 0 bases, with 1 base of the junction left unmatched. For the CDR3, the DNA is TGTGCCAGCAGCTTAAACAGGGGCTCCTACAATGAGCAGTTCTTC. Translation: CASSLNRGSYNEQFF.